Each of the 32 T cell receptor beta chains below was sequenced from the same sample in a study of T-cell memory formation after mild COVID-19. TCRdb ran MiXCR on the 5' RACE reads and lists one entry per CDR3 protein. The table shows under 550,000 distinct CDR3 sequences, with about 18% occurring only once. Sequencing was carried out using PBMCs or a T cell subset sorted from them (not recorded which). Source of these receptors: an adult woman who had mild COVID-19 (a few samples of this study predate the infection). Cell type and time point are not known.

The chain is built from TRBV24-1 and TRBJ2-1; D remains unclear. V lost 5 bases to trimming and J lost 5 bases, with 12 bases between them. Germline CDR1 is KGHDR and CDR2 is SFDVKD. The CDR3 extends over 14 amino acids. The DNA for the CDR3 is TGTGCCACCAGTGTTTCAGGCTCTAACAATGAGCAGTTCTTC. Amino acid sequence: CATSVSGSNNEQFF.

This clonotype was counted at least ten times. This CDR3 reads CSVGSGLNEQFF. For the CDR3, the DNA is TGCAGCGTTGGCTCGGGTCTCAATGAGCAGTTCTTC. The J gene is TRBJ2-1, the V gene TRBV29-1; no clear D gene. This CDR3 region has 12 residues. V lost 4 bases to trimming and J lost 6 bases, with 10 bases between them. Germline V gene data show CDR1 as SQVTM and CDR2 as ANQGSEA.

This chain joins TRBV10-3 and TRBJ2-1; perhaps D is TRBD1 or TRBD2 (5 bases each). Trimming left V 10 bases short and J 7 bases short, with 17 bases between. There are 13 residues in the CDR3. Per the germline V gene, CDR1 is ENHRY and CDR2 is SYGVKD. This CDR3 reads CATGDGALNEQFF. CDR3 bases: TGTGCCACCGGGGATGGGGCGCTTAATGAGCAGTTCTTC.

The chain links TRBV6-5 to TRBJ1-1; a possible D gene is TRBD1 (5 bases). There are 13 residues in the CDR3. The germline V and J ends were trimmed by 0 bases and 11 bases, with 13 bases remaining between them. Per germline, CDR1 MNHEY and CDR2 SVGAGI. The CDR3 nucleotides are TGTGCCAGCAGTTACTCGGGGGAAGCGCGGGCTTTCTTT. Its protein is CASSYSGEARAFF.

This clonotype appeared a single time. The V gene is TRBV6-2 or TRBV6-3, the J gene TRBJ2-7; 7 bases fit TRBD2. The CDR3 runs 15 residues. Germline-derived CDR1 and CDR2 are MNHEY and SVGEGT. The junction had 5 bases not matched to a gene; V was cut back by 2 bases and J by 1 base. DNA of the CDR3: TGTGCCAGCAGTTACCAGCGGGGTATGTCCTACGAGCAGTACTTC. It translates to CASSYQRGMSYEQYF.

For the CDR3, the DNA is TGTGCCAGCAGTTCTATCTTTCCGGGACAGGGTAAAGACACCATATATTTT. It specifies CASSSIFPGQGKDTIYF. This chain connects TRBV6-5 to TRBJ1-3; 9 positions agree with TRBD1. In germline, CDR1 is MNHEY, CDR2 SVGAGI. The CDR3 has 17 residues. With V trimmed by 4 bases and J by 8 bases, 15 bases remained unmatched.

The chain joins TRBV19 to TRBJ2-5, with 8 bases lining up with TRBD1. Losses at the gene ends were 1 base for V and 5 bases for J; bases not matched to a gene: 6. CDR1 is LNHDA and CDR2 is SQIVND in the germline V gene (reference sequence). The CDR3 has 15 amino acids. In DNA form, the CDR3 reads TGTGCCAGTAGTATAGTGGCAGGGGGCGAGGAGACCCAGTACTTC. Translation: CASSIVAGGEETQYF.

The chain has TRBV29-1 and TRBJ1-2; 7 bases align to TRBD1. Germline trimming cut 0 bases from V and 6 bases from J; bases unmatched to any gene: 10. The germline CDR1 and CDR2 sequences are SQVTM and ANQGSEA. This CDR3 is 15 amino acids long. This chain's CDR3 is CSVEDGDSTWNGYTF. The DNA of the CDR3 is TGCAGCGTTGAAGATGGGGACAGTACGTGGAATGGCTACACCTTC.

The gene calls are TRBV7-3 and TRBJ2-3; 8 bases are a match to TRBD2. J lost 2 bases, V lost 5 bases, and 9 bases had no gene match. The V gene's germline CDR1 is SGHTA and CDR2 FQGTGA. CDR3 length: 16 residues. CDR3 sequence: CASSPHGGGPTDTQYF. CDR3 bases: TGTGCCAGCAGCCCCCACGGCGGGGGGCCCACAGATACGCAGTATTTT.

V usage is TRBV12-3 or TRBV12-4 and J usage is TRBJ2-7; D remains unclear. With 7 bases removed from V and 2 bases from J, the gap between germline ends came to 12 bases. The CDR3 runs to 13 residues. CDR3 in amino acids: CASTPTLAYEQYF. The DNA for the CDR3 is TGTGCCAGCACCCCGACATTGGCCTACGAGCAGTACTTC.

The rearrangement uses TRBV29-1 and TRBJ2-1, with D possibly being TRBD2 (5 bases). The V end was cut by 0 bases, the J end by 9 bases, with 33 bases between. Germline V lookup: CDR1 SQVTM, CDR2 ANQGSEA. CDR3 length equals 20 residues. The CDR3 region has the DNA TGCAGCGTTGAAGATCAGTTAAGGGCCCCGCATAGCCCGAGCGGAACTGAGCAGTTCTTC. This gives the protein CSVEDQLRAPHSPSGTEQFF.

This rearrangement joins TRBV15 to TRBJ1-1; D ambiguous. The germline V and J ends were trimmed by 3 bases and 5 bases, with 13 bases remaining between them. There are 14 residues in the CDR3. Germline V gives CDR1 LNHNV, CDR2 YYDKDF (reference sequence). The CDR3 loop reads CATSRDARDTEAFF. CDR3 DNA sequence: TGTGCCACCAGCAGGGACGCTCGGGATACTGAAGCTTTCTTT.

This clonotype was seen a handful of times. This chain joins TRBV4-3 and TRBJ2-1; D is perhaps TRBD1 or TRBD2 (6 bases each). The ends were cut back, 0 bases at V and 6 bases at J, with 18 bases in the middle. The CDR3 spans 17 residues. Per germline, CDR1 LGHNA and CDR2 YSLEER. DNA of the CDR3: TGCGCCAGCAGCCAAGATAAGGGGGTAGCGGAATCCAATGAGCAGTTCTTC. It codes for CASSQDKGVAESNEQFF.

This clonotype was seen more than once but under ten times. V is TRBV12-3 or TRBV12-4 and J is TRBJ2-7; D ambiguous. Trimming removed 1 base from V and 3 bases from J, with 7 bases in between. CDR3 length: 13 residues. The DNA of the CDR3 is TGTGCCAGCAGTTTAGAGGGCCTCTACGAGCAGTACTTC. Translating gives CASSLEGLYEQYF.

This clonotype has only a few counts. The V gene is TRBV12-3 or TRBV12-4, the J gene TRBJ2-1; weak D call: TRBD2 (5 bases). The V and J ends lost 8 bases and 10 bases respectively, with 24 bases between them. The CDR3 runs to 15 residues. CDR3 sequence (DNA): TGTGCCAGCTCATTCCGGCCCGAGGCACGAGGGGAGCAGTTCTTC. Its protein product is CASSFRPEARGEQFF.

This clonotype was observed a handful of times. In DNA form, the CDR3 reads TGTGCCAGCAGAAAAGGACAGACTAACACTGAAGCTTTCTTT. Protein sequence: CASRKGQTNTEAFF. The J gene is TRBJ1-1, the V gene TRBV2; tentatively, D is TRBD1 (6 bases). This CDR3 spans 14 amino acids. Trimming removed 6 bases from V and 2 bases from J, with 13 bases in between. Germline CDR1 SNHLY, CDR2 FYNNEI.

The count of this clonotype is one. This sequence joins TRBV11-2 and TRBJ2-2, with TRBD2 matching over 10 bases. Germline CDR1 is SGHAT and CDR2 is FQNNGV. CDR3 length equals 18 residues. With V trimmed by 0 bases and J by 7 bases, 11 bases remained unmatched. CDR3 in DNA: TGTGCCAGCAGCTTAGAGGGGAAGCGGGAGGGCCTCAACGGGGAGCTGTTTTTT. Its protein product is CASSLEGKREGLNGELFF.

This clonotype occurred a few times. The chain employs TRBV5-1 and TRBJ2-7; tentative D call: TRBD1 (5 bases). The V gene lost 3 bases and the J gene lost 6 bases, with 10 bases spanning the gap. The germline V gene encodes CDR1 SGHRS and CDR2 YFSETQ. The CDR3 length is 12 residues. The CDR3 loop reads CASSSGLSEQYF. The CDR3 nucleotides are TGCGCCAGCAGCTCAGGGCTTAGCGAGCAGTACTTC.

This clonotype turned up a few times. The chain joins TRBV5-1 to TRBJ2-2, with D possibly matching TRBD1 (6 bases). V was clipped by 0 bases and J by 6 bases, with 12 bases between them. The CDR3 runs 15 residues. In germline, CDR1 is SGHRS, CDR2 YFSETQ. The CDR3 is CASSLVGQGSGELFF. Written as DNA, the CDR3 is TGCGCCAGCAGCTTGGTCGGCCAGGGGTCCGGGGAGCTGTTTTTT. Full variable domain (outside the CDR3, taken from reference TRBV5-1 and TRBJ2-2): KAGVTQTPRYLIKTRGQQVTLSCSPISGHRSVSWYQQTPGQGLQFLFEYFSETQRNKGNFPGRFSGRQFSNSRSEMNVSTLELGDSALYLCASSLVGQGSGELFFGEGSRLTVL.

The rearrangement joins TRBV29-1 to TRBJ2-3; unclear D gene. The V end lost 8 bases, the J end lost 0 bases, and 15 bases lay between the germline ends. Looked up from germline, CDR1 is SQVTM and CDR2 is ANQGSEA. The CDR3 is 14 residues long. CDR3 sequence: CSFLTSSSTDTQYF. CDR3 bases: TGCAGCTTTCTGACTTCGTCTAGCACAGATACGCAGTATTTT.

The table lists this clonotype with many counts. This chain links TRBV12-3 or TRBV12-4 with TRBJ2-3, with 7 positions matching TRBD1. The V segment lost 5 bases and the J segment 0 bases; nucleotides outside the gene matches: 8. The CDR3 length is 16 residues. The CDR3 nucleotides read TGTGCCAGCAGTCGTTACAGGGGCGGGAGCACAGATACGCAGTATTTT. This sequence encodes CASSRYRGGSTDTQYF.

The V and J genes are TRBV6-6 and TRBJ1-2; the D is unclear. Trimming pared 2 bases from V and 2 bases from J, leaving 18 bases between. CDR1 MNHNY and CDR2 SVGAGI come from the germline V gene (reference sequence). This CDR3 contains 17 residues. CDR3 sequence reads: CASSYSRMLQQNYGYTF. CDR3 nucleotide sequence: TGTGCCAGCAGTTACAGCAGGATGCTACAACAGAACTATGGCTACACCTTC.

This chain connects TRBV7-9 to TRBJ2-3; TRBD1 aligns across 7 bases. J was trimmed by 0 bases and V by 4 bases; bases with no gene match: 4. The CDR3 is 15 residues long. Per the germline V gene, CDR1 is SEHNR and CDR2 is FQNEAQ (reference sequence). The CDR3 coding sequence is TGTGCCAGCAGCTACAACAGGGGCAGCACAGATACGCAGTATTTT. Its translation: CASSYNRGSTDTQYF.

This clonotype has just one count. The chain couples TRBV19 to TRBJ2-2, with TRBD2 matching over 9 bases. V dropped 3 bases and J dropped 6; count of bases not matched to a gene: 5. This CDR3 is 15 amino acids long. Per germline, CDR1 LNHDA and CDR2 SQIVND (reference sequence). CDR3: CASSIGASGAGELFF. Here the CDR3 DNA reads TGTGCCAGTAGTATCGGGGCTAGCGGGGCCGGGGAGCTGTTTTTT.

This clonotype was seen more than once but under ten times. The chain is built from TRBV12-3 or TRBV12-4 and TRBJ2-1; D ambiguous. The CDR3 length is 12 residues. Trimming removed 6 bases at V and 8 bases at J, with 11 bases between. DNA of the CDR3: TGTGCCAGCAGATGGGGTGGGGATGAGCAGTTCTTC. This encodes CASRWGGDEQFF.

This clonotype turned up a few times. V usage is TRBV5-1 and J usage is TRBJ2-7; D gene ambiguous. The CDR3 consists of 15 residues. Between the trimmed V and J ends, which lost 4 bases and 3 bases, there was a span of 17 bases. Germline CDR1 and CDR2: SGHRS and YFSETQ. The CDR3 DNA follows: TGCGCCAGCAGCGGCTTGAGAGGCAGCTACTACGAGCAGTACTTC. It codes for CASSGLRGSYYEQYF. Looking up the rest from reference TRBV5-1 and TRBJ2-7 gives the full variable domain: KAGVTQTPRYLIKTRGQQVTLSCSPISGHRSVSWYQQTPGQGLQFLFEYFSETQRNKGNFPGRFSGRQFSNSRSEMNVSTLELGDSALYLCASSGLRGSYYEQYFGPGTRLTVT.

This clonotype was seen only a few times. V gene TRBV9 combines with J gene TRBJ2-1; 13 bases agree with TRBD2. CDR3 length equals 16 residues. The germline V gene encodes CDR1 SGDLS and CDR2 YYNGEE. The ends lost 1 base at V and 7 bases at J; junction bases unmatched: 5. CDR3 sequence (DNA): TGTGCCAGCAGCGTACCCCGGACTAGCGGGGGTAATGAGCAGTTCTTC. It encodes CASSVPRTSGGNEQFF.

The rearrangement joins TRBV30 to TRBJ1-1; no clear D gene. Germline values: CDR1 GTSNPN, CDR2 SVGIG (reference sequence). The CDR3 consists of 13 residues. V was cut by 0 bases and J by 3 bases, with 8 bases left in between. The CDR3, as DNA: TGTGCCTGGAGTGTATCTCTTTACACTGAAGCTTTCTTT. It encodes CAWSVSLYTEAFF.

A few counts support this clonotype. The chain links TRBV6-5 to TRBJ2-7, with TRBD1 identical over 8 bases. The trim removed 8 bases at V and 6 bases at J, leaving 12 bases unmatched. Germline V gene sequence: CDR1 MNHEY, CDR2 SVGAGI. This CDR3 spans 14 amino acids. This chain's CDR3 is CASRTSRGRFEQYF. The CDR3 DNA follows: TGTGCCAGCCGTACGTCCAGGGGGCGCTTCGAGCAGTACTTC.

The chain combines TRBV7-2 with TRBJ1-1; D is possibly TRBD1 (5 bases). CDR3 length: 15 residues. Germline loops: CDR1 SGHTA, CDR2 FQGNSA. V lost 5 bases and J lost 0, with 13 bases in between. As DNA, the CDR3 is TGTGCCAGCAGCCGCCAGACAGAGATGAACACTGAAGCTTTCTTT. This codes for CASSRQTEMNTEAFF.

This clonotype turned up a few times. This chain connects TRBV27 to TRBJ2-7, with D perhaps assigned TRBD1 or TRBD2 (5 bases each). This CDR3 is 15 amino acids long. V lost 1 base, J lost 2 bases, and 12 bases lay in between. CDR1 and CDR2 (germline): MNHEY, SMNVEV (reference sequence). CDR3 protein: CASSLWGPRAYEQYF. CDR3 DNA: TGTGCCAGCAGTTTATGGGGACCTAGGGCCTACGAGCAGTACTTC.

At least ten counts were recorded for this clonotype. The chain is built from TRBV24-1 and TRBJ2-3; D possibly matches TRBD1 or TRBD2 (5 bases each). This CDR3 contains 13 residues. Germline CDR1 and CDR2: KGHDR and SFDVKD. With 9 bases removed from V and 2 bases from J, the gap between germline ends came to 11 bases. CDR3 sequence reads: CATGDDFTDTQYF. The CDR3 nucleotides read TGTGCCACCGGGGACGACTTCACAGATACGCAGTATTTT.